This T cell receptor beta chain was recovered during a study of blood T cell repertoires in COVID-19. The overall study: Acute-phase and convalescent COVID-19 samples originated in the United States, Italy and Spain. T cells, B-cell-depleted T cells, or PBMCs provided the cDNA or gDNA that served as material.

In the original workflow: Scientists estimated how many nucleated cells there were by amplifying reference gene primers. Produced via immunoSEQ multiplex PCR; TCRdb's table is partial and in-frame only. V, J and clone size were drawn from that table, and D and trimming were deduced from the DNA. The sample includes about 200,000 clones, less than 85% of them seen just once. The CDR3 has 13 amino acids. V was pared by 11 bases and J by 6 bases, with 17 bases between. The germline V gene encodes CDR1 SNHLY and CDR2 FYNNEI. In its sample, this clone was seen once. Categorization into cohorts depended on clinical history that participants reported.

This chain uses TRBV2 with TRBJ2-1; the D is unclear. The clonotype comes from a woman aged 55 to 70 with acute COVID-19. The sequencing input was PBMCs or T cells enriched from blood (not recorded which). This chain's CDR3 is CAGQLSVRNEQFF. The CDR3 DNA follows: TGTGCCGGCCAACTATCTGTTCGCAATGAGCAGTTCTTC.